These 25 T cell receptor beta chains came from one sample sequenced in a study of OX40 agonist ivuxolimab in advanced cancers. This table comes from immunoSEQ multiplex PCR, and its TCRdb copy is limited to in-frame clones, with some not included. Of about 120,000 clones in the sample, approximately 92% were seen once. The material was CD4+ or CD8+ T cells sorted from blood, obtained in a trial of the OX40 agonist ivuxolimab. The source is an adult with an advanced solid tumor such as melanoma, head and neck, liver or kidney cancer.

The chain is built from TRBV30 and TRBJ1-6; D possibly corresponds to TRBD1 (6 bases). Germline values: CDR1 GTSNPN, CDR2 SVGIG (reference sequence). V lost 3 bases, J lost 5 bases, and 11 bases lay in between. CDR3 length: 14 amino acids. The CDR3: CAWSRDTNNSPLHF. The CDR3 DNA follows: TGTGCCTGGAGCCGGGACACTAATAATTCACCCCTCCACTTT.

The genes are TRBV19 and TRBJ2-3, with D maybe TRBD2 (5 bases). Trimming stripped 3 bases from V and 2 bases from J, with 6 bases between. Germline lookup yields CDR1 LNHDA and CDR2 SQIVND (reference sequence). The CDR3 length is 13 residues. The DNA for the CDR3 is TGTGCCAGTAGTATCGGGATCACAGATACGCAGTATTTT. It yields the protein CASSIGITDTQYF.

The chain uses TRBV5-4 and TRBJ2-1; perhaps TRBD1 as D (6 bases). Per germline, CDR1 SGHNT and CDR2 YYREEE (reference sequence). The CDR3 has 15 amino acids. The V end was cut by 4 bases, the J end by 8 bases, with 19 bases between. The CDR3, as DNA: TGTGCCAGCAGCCTAAGAGCTATCAGGGGCCATGAGCAGTTCTTC. Amino acids: CASSLRAIRGHEQFF.

This sequence joins TRBV25-1 and TRBJ2-1; no reliable D call. CDR3 length: 12 amino acids. Trimming pared 5 bases from V and 4 bases from J, leaving 6 bases between. Germline lookup yields CDR1 MGHDK and CDR2 SYGVNS. The CDR3 loop is CASSWAYNEQFF. Written as DNA, the CDR3 is TGTGCCAGCAGTTGGGCTTACAATGAGCAGTTCTTC.

This chain connects TRBV29-1 to TRBJ1-2, with D possibly TRBD1 on 5 matching bases. From germline, CDR1 is SQVTM and CDR2 ANQGSEA. The CDR3 contains 11 residues. V was cut by 3 bases and J by 6 bases, with 8 bases left in between. CDR3 nucleotides: TGCAGCGTTGAGGGAGGGGATGGCTACACCTTC. It specifies CSVEGGDGYTF.

The CDR3 bases are TGTGCCAGCAGTGAAGCAAATAAGGGAGGACGGCACAATCAGCCCCAGCATTTT. This translates into CASSEANKGGRHNQPQHF. The chain has TRBV6-1 and TRBJ1-5; D unresolved. V dropped 0 bases and J dropped 3 bases, with 18 bases sitting between them. From germline, CDR1 is MNHNS and CDR2 SASEGT. CDR3 length equals 18 residues.

J is TRBJ2-5 and V is TRBV19; D possibly corresponds to TRBD2 (6 bases). V was pared by 6 bases and J by 5 bases, with 7 bases between. CDR3 length equals 11 residues. Germline lookup yields CDR1 LNHDA and CDR2 SQIVND (reference sequence). The CDR3 region has the DNA TGTGCCAGTAGGGCGGGGGAGACCCAGTACTTC. Protein: CASRAGETQYF.

CDR3 coding DNA: TGCAGCGTTGGTAGTTACGAGCAGTACTTC. It specifies CSVGSYEQYF. The J gene is TRBJ2-7, the V gene TRBV29-1; D remains unclear. Deletions cut 4 bases from V and 4 bases from J, with 5 bases between. Germline CDR1 reads SQVTM; CDR2 reads ANQGSEA. The CDR3 length is 10 residues.

This clone occurred a few times. The CDR3 here is CASSGGEVQPQHF. In DNA, the CDR3 is TGTGCCAGCAGTGGAGGGGAGGTACAGCCCCAGCATTTT. V gene TRBV2 combines with J gene TRBJ1-5; tentatively, D is TRBD1 (5 bases). This CDR3 is 13 amino acids long. Trimming stripped 4 bases from V and 7 bases from J, with 11 bases between. The germline V gene encodes CDR1 SNHLY and CDR2 FYNNEI.

The V call is TRBV5-1, the J call TRBJ2-5; no firm D call. CDR3 length: 14 amino acids. CDR1 and CDR2 from the germline V gene are SGHRS and YFSETQ. V lost 0 bases, J lost 5 bases, and 11 bases lay in between. CDR3 nucleotides: TGCGCCAGCAGCTTGGGGGCTGTCGGGGAGACCCAGTACTTC. Translation gives CASSLGAVGETQYF.

The chain is built from TRBV14 and TRBJ1-5; D perhaps matches TRBD1 (5 bases). Germline lookup yields CDR1 SGHDN and CDR2 FVKESK. Trimming stripped 0 bases from V and 0 bases from J, with 12 bases between. The CDR3 contains 17 residues. CDR3 coding DNA: TGTGCCAGCAGCCAAGATACGGCGCAGGGTAGCAATCAGCCCCAGCATTTT. Translation: CASSQDTAQGSNQPQHF. The full variable domain, its missing parts supplied by reference TRBV14 and TRBJ1-5, is EAGVTQFPSHSVIEKGQTVTLRCDPISGHDNLYWYRRVMGKEIKFLLHFVKESKQDESGMPNNRFLAERTGGTYSTLKVQPAELEDSGVYFCASSQDTAQGSNQPQHFGDGTRLSIL.

The chain carries TRBV2 and TRBJ2-1, with 10 bases matching TRBD1. The V gene end was trimmed by 7 bases and the J gene end by 9 bases; junction bases not matched to a gene: 9. Germline V gene sequence: CDR1 SNHLY, CDR2 FYNNEI. The CDR3 spans 14 residues. The CDR3 spells CASTLGQGVGEQFF. The CDR3 DNA is TGTGCCAGCACCCTCGGACAGGGGGTTGGTGAGCAGTTCTTC.

The chain combines TRBV28 with TRBJ1-1; 8 positions match TRBD1. V was clipped by 6 bases and J by 4 bases; unmatched bases: 4. Germline V CDR1 and CDR2: MDHEN, SYDVKM. The CDR3 runs 13 residues. CDR3 DNA sequence: TGTGCCAGCAGCCAGGACAGGGTCACTGAAGCTTTCTTT. Its translation: CASSQDRVTEAFF.

This clone turned up a few times. The chain is built from TRBV28 and TRBJ1-2; TRBD1 is a possible D gene (5 bases). V lost 6 bases and J 10 bases, leaving 27 bases between the germline ends. This CDR3 spans 16 amino acids. CDR1 and CDR2 from the germline V gene are MDHEN and SYDVKM. The CDR3 loop reads CASSYLGGGALTFYTF. The CDR3 DNA reads TGTGCCAGCAGCTACCTAGGTGGGGGTGCCCTCACCTTCTACACCTTC.

This clone was found once. The V gene is TRBV4-1, the J gene TRBJ2-7, with D possibly matching TRBD1 (5 bases). CDR3 size: 13 residues. V shed 4 bases and J shed 0 bases, with 7 bases lying between them. CDR1 and CDR2 from the germline V gene are MGHRA and YSYEKL. CDR3 coding DNA: TGCGCCAGCAGCCTAGACAGCTCCTACGAGCAGTACTTC. This encodes CASSLDSSYEQYF.

CDR3 coding DNA: TGTGCCAGCAGAACCACACAGGGGACGGCTACGCAGTATTTT. Amino acids: CASRTTQGTATQYF. The chain recombines TRBV28 with TRBJ2-3; 7 nucleotides line up with TRBD1. The CDR3 consists of 14 residues. The germline gives CDR1 MDHEN, CDR2 SYDVKM. Unmatched junction bases numbered 11, after V lost 6 bases and J lost 8 bases.

The chain is built from TRBV28 and TRBJ2-7; D possibly uses TRBD1 or TRBD2 (5 bases each). Germline V gene sequence: CDR1 MDHEN, CDR2 SYDVKM. This CDR3 is 17 amino acids long. Trimming stripped 4 bases from V and 2 bases from J, with 21 bases between. In DNA form, the CDR3 reads TGTGCCAGCAGTTCTTTCGGTGAGGGGATAGCTACCTACGAGCAGTACTTC. Its protein product is CASSSFGEGIATYEQYF. Complete variable domain (other parts from reference TRBV28 and TRBJ2-7): DVKVTQSSRYLVKRTGEKVFLECVQDMDHENMFWYRQDPGLGLRLIYFSYDVKMKEKGDIPEGYSVSREKKERFSLILESASTNQTSMYLCASSSFGEGIATYEQYFGPGTRLTVT.

The chain couples TRBV28 to TRBJ1-3, with D possibly TRBD1 on 5 matching bases. Looked up from germline, CDR1 is MDHEN and CDR2 is SYDVKM. This CDR3 has 17 residues. Between the trimmed V and J ends, which lost 5 bases and 3 bases, there was a span of 20 bases. CDR3 sequence: CASSPGWAPGGGNTIYF. As DNA, the CDR3 is TGTGCCAGCAGTCCCGGGTGGGCTCCCGGGGGTGGAAACACCATATATTTT.

This rearrangement joins TRBV18 to TRBJ1-2, with TRBD1 matching 11 bases. J was trimmed by 7 bases and V by 2 bases; bases with no gene match: 12. Germline V CDR1 and CDR2: KGHSH, LQKENI. The CDR3 totals 17 residues. The CDR3 DNA follows: TGTGCCAGCTCACCAAAGGAGGGGAGGACAGGGGGCTTTGGCTACACCTTC. Protein: CASSPKEGRTGGFGYTF.

The chain is built from TRBV4-3 and TRBJ1-3; 9 bases fit TRBD1. Germline V gene lookup returns CDR1 LGHNA and CDR2 YSLEER. V was clipped by 3 bases and J by 0 bases; unmatched bases: 6. This CDR3 comprises 17 residues. The CDR3 loop is CASSQGQGSSSGNTIYF. Written as DNA, the CDR3 is TGCGCCAGCAGCCAGGGACAGGGATCCAGCTCTGGAAACACCATATATTTT.

This rearrangement joins TRBV6-1 to TRBJ2-3; D is perhaps TRBD1 (6 bases). Germline V gene data show CDR1 as MNHNS and CDR2 as SASEGT. This CDR3 is built from 14 residues. The germline V and J ends were trimmed by 3 bases and 1 base, with 8 bases remaining between them. The CDR3 loop is CASSDWTGTDTQYF. DNA of the CDR3: TGTGCCAGCAGTGATTGGACAGGCACAGATACGCAGTATTTT.

The genes are TRBV4-3 and TRBJ2-1; 8 bases align to TRBD2. Trimming removed 0 bases from V and 15 bases from J; junction bases left unmatched: 13. Germline assignment: CDR1 LGHNA and CDR2 YSLEER. The CDR3 has 15 residues. The CDR3 spells CASSQEAEISGTTFF. For the CDR3, the DNA is TGCGCCAGCAGCCAAGAGGCCGAAATTAGCGGGACTACGTTCTTC.

Here the CDR3 DNA reads TGTGCCAGCAGCCCGAGTATAGCGGTTACGCAGTATTTT. It codes for CASSPSIAVTQYF. The chain carries TRBV7-9 and TRBJ2-3, with D perhaps matching TRBD2 (6 bases). The CDR3 runs 13 residues. Per germline, CDR1 SEHNR and CDR2 FQNEAQ (reference sequence). V was cut by 5 bases and J by 8 bases, with 14 bases left in between.

A single count supports this clone. V usage is TRBV7-2 and J usage is TRBJ1-4; D possibly corresponds to TRBD1 (5 bases). V was clipped by 1 base and J by 8 bases, with 14 bases between them. The CDR3 has 15 amino acids. Germline CDR1 is SGHTA and CDR2 is FQGNSA. CDR3: CASSLDFRDREKLFF. Here the CDR3 DNA reads TGTGCCAGCAGCTTAGACTTCCGGGACCGAGAAAAACTGTTTTTT. Using reference TRBV7-2 and TRBJ1-4 for the parts outside the CDR3, the full variable domain is GAGVSQSPSNKVTEKGKDVELRCDPISGHTALYWYRQSLGQGLEFLIYFQGNSAPDKSGLPSDRFSAERTGGSVSTLTIQRTQQEDSAVYLCASSLDFRDREKLFFGSGTQLSVL.

The gene calls are TRBV7-8 and TRBJ2-1; either TRBD1 or TRBD2 may supply D (5 bases each). Trimming removed 5 bases from V and 9 bases from J, with 17 bases in between. CDR3 length: 14 residues. Germline V CDR1 and CDR2: SGHVS, FQNEAQ. The CDR3 loop reads CASSLGTIPSEQFF. In nucleotides, the CDR3 is TGTGCCAGCAGCCTCGGGACCATCCCCTCTGAGCAGTTCTTC. Drawing the rest from reference TRBV7-8 and TRBJ2-1, the complete variable domain is GAGVSQSPRYKVAKRGQDVALRCDPISGHVSLFWYQQALGQGPEFLTYFQNEAQLDKSGLPSDRFFAERPEGSVSTLKIQRTQQEDSAVYLCASSLGTIPSEQFFGPGTRLTVL.